This entry features one TCR beta chain sequence. Antigen specificity is unknown. This entry is derived from a study of shared clonotypes between healthy human individuals. Study-level points and caveats: Only blood was sampled; tissue repertoires likely differ.

Sequencing was performed with immunoSEQ multiplex PCR; in TCRdb, only in-frame clones are kept and a portion is missing. The sample has a few million clones; almost 96% are singletons. Deletions cut 5 bases from V and 2 bases from J, with 15 bases between. Germline-derived CDR1 and CDR2 are MDHEN and SYDVKM. This CDR3 comprises 15 residues. Naive CD45RA+ and memory CD45RA-negative subsets were split from CD4+ cells. This chain joins TRBV28 and TRBJ1-1, with D perhaps TRBD1 (5 bases). The sequence was collected from a man between 18 and 35 years old in good health. Sequencing was performed on naive CD4+ T cells sorted from blood. The subset denotes: CD45RA+ positively selected. CDR3 coding DNA: TGTGCCAGCAGTCCGGACATTATGGTTAACACTGAAGCTTTCTTT. Residues: CASSPDIMVNTEAFF.